A single sample gave rise to the 7 T cell receptor beta chains below, sequenced in a study of monozygotic twins with inflammatory bowel disease. TCRdb reprocessed the 5' RACE reads and stores each CDR3 protein as one record, lacking DNA. This sample's table has about 450,000 distinct CDR3 sequences. Sequencing input: blood. These receptors all stem from a human donor with ulcerative colitis or Crohn's disease, or a healthy co-twin of an affected twin (not recorded which).

J is TRBJ2-3 and V is TRBV2. CDR1 SNHLY and CDR2 FYNNEI come from the germline V gene. The CDR3 is 12 residues long. The chain's CDR3 is CASSEMGDTQYF. Full variable domain (rest looked up from reference TRBV2 and TRBJ2-3): EPEVTQTPSHQVTQMGQEVILRCVPISNHLYFYWYRQILGQKVEFLVSFYNNEISEKSEIFDDQFSVERPDGSNFTLKIRSTKLEDSAMYFCASSEMGDTQYFGPGTRLTVL.

This chain uses TRBV20-1 with TRBJ1-4. Germline V gene sequence: CDR1 DFQATT, CDR2 SNEGSKA (reference sequence). There are 12 residues in the CDR3. The CDR3 region is CSASSGNEKLFF.

This CDR3 is CSVLRRTDEQFF. The chain employs TRBV20-1 and TRBJ2-1. The CDR3 runs to 12 residues. Per the germline V gene, CDR1 is DFQATT and CDR2 is SNEGSKA (reference sequence).

This rearrangement joins TRBV18 to TRBJ1-1. The CDR3 contains 16 residues. The germline V gene has CDR1 KGHSH and CDR2 LQKENI. CDR3 amino acids: CASSPLKIGLLAEAFF.

The chain combines TRBV5-1 with TRBJ1-2; TCRdb's D call, TRBD1, is unchecked because there is no DNA. Germline V gene data show CDR1 as SGHRS and CDR2 as YFSETQ. The CDR3 runs 16 residues. CDR3 sequence: CASSFTDGIGSYGYTF.

CDR3 loop: CASSTLAGLTYNEQFF. V is TRBV25-1 and J is TRBJ2-1; TCRdb lists TRBD2, though no DNA is available to test this call. CDR3 length: 16 amino acids. The germline gives CDR1 MGHDK, CDR2 SYGVNS.

The V call is TRBV4-3, the J call TRBJ2-7. Germline CDR1 is LGHNA and CDR2 is YSLEER. The CDR3 sequence is 14 residues long. This CDR3 reads CASSQDRGWGEQYF.